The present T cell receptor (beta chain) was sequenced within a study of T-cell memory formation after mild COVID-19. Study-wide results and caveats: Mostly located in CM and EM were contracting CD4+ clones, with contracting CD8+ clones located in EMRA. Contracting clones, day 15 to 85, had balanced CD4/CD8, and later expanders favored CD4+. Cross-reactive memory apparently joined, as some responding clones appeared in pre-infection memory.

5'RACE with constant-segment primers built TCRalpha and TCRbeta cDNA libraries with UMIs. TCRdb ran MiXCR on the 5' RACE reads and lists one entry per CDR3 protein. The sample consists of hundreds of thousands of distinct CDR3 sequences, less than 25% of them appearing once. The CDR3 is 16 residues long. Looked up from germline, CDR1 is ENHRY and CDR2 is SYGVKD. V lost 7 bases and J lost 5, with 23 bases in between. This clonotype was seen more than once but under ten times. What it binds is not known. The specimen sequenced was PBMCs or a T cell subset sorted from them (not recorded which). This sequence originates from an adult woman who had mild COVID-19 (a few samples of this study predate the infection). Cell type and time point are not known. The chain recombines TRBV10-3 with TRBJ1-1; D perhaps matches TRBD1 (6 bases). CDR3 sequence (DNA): TGTGCCATCAAACCCTCCCGCCAGGGGATGATAACTGAAGCTTTCTTT. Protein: CAIKPSRQGMITEAFF.